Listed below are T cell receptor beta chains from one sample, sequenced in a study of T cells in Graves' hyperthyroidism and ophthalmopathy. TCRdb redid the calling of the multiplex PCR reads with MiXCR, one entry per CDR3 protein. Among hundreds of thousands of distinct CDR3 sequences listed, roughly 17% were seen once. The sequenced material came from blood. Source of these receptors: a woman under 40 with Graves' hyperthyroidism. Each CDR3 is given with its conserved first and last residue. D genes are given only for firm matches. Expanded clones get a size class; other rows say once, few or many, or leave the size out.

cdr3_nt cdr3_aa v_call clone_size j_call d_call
TGTGCCAGCAGCACTAGAGGGTCCGGGGAGCTGTTTTTT CASSTRGSGELFF TRBV3-1 many TRBJ2-2 NA
TGTGCCAGCAGTACCACGGTAGGGGGCGCGACTAGCGGGAGGGAGACCCAGTACTTC CASSTTVGGATSGRETQYF TRBV27 NA TRBJ2-5 TRBD2
TGTGCCAGCAGTTACCTCCAGCGGACAGGGTCATCCTATGGCTACACCTTC CASSYLQRTGSSYGYTF TRBV6-6 many TRBJ1-2 TRBD1
TGTGCCAGCAGTTTCTTCGCACAGGGTAACACCGGGGAGCTGTTTTTT CASSFFAQGNTGELFF TRBV12-3/TRBV12-4 many TRBJ2-2 NA
TGTGCCAGCATTGAACCGTCGGAGGGATACAATGAGCAGTTCTTC CASIEPSEGYNEQFF TRBV28 many TRBJ2-1 NA
TGTGCCAGCAGTGTAATCCGCGGGAGTGGGGTAGGCGAGCAGTACTTC CASSVIRGSGVGEQYF TRBV2 many TRBJ2-7 TRBD2
TGCAGTGCTAGATACGCCTGGGGGGGCGGGGGCACCATATATTTT CSARYAWGGGGTIYF TRBV20-1 few TRBJ1-3 NA
TGTGCCAGCAGGCCACAGAAAGGGGCATTGAACACTGAAGCTTTCTTT CASRPQKGALNTEAFF TRBV6-1 many TRBJ1-1 NA
TGCGCCAGCAGCTTGGCGGGACAGGGCGATGAGCAGTTCTTC CASSLAGQGDEQFF TRBV5-1 many TRBJ2-1 TRBD1
TGTGCCAGCCGGGACAGGGCTGGCGATCAGCCCCAGCATTTT CASRDRAGDQPQHF TRBV3-1 many TRBJ1-5 TRBD1
TGTGCCAGCAGAACTCACAGGTGGGGAACAGATACGCAGTATTTT CASRTHRWGTDTQYF TRBV12-3/TRBV12-4 few TRBJ2-3 NA
TGCGCCAGCAGCTTGCAGGGGTTGGATACGCAGTATTTT CASSLQGLDTQYF TRBV5-1 many TRBJ2-3 NA
TGTGCCAGTAGTGAAAGTGGGCCTTACAATGAGCAGTTCTTC CASSESGPYNEQFF TRBV19 NA TRBJ2-1 NA
TGTGCCACCAGTCCCGACAGAAGACGAAATTCACCCCTCCACTTT CATSPDRRRNSPLHF TRBV15 few TRBJ1-6 NA
TGTGCCAGCAGCTCCGGGACACTTGCAGATACGCAGCATTTT CASSSGTLADTQHF TRBV7-6 few TRBJ1-5 NA
TGTGCCAGCAGTTACAGTGACAGGGCTGAAAAACTGTTTTTT CASSYSDRAEKLFF TRBV6-5 NA TRBJ1-4 TRBD1
TGCAGTGCTAGAGATATAGCGAGTGAGCAGTACTTC CSARDIASEQYF TRBV20-1 many TRBJ2-7 NA
TGTGCCAGCACCTCATCCCCAGGGGGGAGGGAGCAGTACTTC CASTSSPGGREQYF TRBV28 many TRBJ2-7 NA
TGTGCCAGCAGTTTACAACAGGGGGCGCGTCCCCTCCACTTT CASSLQQGARPLHF TRBV28 NA TRBJ1-6 TRBD1
TGTGCCAGCAGTAGGGGGGACTTAACCTACGAGCAGTACTTC CASSRGDLTYEQYF TRBV2 many TRBJ2-7 NA
TGCAGTGCTAGTAGTGGGGACAGTGAGGATGAGCAGTTCTTC CSASSGDSEDEQFF TRBV20-1 many TRBJ2-1 TRBD1
TGTGCCAGCAACCAAGGAGAGAACACCGGGGAGCTGTTTTTT CASNQGENTGELFF TRBV12-3/TRBV12-4 many TRBJ2-2 NA
TGTGCCAGCAGCTTAGATCGGGTGGGGACTGGGGCCAACGTCCTGACTTTC CASSLDRVGTGANVLTF TRBV11-2 many TRBJ2-6 NA
TGTGCCAGCAGACTTTCTCTAGCGGGAGGATTAGAGACCCAGTACTTC CASRLSLAGGLETQYF TRBV7-2 many TRBJ2-5 TRBD2
TGTGCCAGCAGCCAAGAGCAGTTCATGAACACTGAAGCTTTCTTT CASSQEQFMNTEAFF TRBV3-1 many TRBJ1-1 NA
TGTGCCAGCAGTGAAGGGCAGGGGTTTGGCTACACCTTC CASSEGQGFGYTF TRBV6-1 many TRBJ1-2 NA
TGTGCCAGCAGTCGGACTAGCAGCTCCTACGAGCAGTACTTC CASSRTSSSYEQYF TRBV5-4 few TRBJ2-7 TRBD2
TGTGCCAGCAGCTTGGCCCCATTACTAGCGGCCCTGAGCACAGATACGCAGTATTTT CASSLAPLLAALSTDTQYF TRBV5-5 NA TRBJ2-3 TRBD2